This T cell receptor beta chain was profiled in a study of Ad26.COV2.S vaccination and SARS-CoV-2 variants (dated by TCRdb to the early 2020s). At the level of the whole study: Vaccine-arm donors came from COV1001, a multicentre, randomized, double-blind, placebo-controlled phase I-IIa trial of Ad26.COV2.S in healthy adults. Dosing of Ad26.COV2.S was intramuscular, at either 5x10^10 or 1x10^11 viral particles, delivered as one shot or as two shots spaced 56 days apart. Trial participants were randomized into five groups of five, in which low-dose or high-dose Ad26.COV2.S was given once or twice, or placebo was given on both occasions. A total of around 32 samples were included in the TCR-sequenced set, comprising around 20 Ad26.COV2.S vaccine recipients, 5 placebo recipients and 8 SARS-CoV-2 convalescent individuals. TCRbeta repertoire sequencing served as the tool for gauging how specific and how broad the SARS-CoV-2-reactive T cell receptors were following Ad26.COV2.S vaccination. Investigators did not know the trial group allocation while performing experiments and assessing outcomes. General conclusions and limits of the study: Comparable non-spike TCR breadth was observed between vaccine and placebo recipients, consistent with only spike being contained in the vaccine. The study lacked the statistical power to compare responses across vaccine doses or regimens. Ad26.COV2.S recipients had higher spike-specific TCR breadth than placebo recipients (P = 0.0014). The authors noted that the TCR breadth and depth analyses may have underestimated total T cell responses. Substantial breadth of spike-specific CD8+ and CD4+ T cell responses was reported after vaccination.

CDR3 length: 17 amino acids, cysteine to phenylalanine. The DNA shown is the 51-base CDR3, in frame from base 1. For this chain, trimming is 1 base at the V end and 0 bases at the J end, and the number of junction bases without a gene match is 6. CDR1 SGHRS and CDR2 YFSETQ were looked up in the germline V gene. The sample's treatment or condition, from its label and the paper: around 19 received Ad26.COV2.S at low or high dose, single or two shots; about five received placebo; per-sample allocation not given. Repertoires of vaccine and placebo recipients were sequenced from samples collected on day 63 after the first injection. Between 29 July and 7 August 2020, Cohort 1b enrolled about 27 adults aged 18-55 years at one site in Boston, USA. Ad26.COV2.S was a replication-incompetent adenovirus type 26 vector expressing a prefusion-stabilized SARS-CoV-2 spike protein from the original Wuhan strain.

The immunoSEQ Assay was used to sequence TCRbeta CDR3 regions. After extraction, genomic DNA underwent amplification by bias-controlled multiplex PCR, followed by high-throughput sequencing. The paper's data handling went like this. To quantify the absolute abundance of every unique TCRbeta CDR3 region, sequences were collapsed and filtered. T cell fraction was estimated by normalizing TCRbeta template counts to usable DNA, which was measured by amplifying reference genes present in all nucleated cells. Repertoire TCRs were annotated as SARS-CoV-2-specific by exact matching of V gene, CDR3 amino acid sequence and J gene to a known reactive TCR set. MIRA supplied the reference SARS-CoV-2 TCR set, which was filtered for enrichment in COVID-19-positive ImmuneCODE repertoires so that public or cross-reactive TCRs were removed. Drawing on the MIRA antigens, annotated TCRs were analysed further at the level of specific ORF or position within ORF. Depth was the summed frequency of annotated unique rearrangements, while breadth was defined as annotated unique rearrangements over total unique productive rearrangements. Group comparisons of TCR breadth used two-sided Wilcoxon rank-sum tests. TCRdb re-hosts the immuneACCESS table, in-frame sequences only. Its copies lack some clones; in the studies checked, an unresolved V gene accounts for under half of them, and the cause for the rest is not known. The V and J calls and clone size come from that table; D and trimming were worked out from the DNA. The sample table holds fewer than 300,000 clones, of which about 90% were seen once. 3% to 4% of the sample is taken by the ten largest.

A word on this clone: The target of this receptor is not known. No much larger clone exists at a distance of one base, and base qualities are not known.

The material sequenced was peripheral blood, taken in a trial of Ad26.COV2.S vaccine versus placebo. The clonotype comes from a person between 18 and 65 years old who received the Ad26.COV2.S COVID-19 vaccine or a placebo. The V and J genes are TRBV5-1 and TRBJ1-3; 8 of the junction bases match TRBD1. The CDR3 here reads CASSLLGQGNSGNTIYF. The nucleotide sequence reads TGCGCCAGCAGCTTGCTAGGACAGGGTAACTCTGGAAACACCATATATTTT.